A selection of T cell receptor beta chains follows, all from one sample in a study of cytomegalovirus exposure and HLA in healthy donors. Only in-frame clones appear in the TCRdb table, and some are missing; sequencing was by immunoSEQ multiplex PCR. The repertoire includes 120,000 or so clones, approximately 87% of them detected once, and about 19% sits in the top ten. Material for sequencing was PBMCs. The receptors here all came from a man younger than 30 in good health and CMV-seropositive. The CDR3 runs from the conserved cysteine through the conserved F or W. A D gene is named only where the DNA matches it firmly. Expanded clones get a size class; other rows say once, few or many, or leave the size out.

TRBJ1-5,TRBV27,TRBD1,NA,CASRGGTGVSNQPQHF,TGTGCCAGCAGGGGCGGGACAGGGGTATCCAATCAGCCCCAGCATTTT
TRBJ2-3,TRBV29-1,TRBD2,few,CSVDGGASDTQYF,TGCAGCGTTGACGGGGGGGCGTCAGATACGCAGTATTTT
TRBJ2-1,TRBV19,TRBD2,NA,CASSAGTSGYNEQFF,TGTGCCAGTAGTGCGGGGACTAGCGGTTACAATGAGCAGTTCTTC
TRBJ2-3,TRBV18,NA,few,CASSPGLDTQYF,TGTGCCAGCTCACCGGGACTAGATACGCAGTATTTT
TRBJ1-1,TRBV5-1,TRBD1,NA,CASSLATGGTEAFF,TGCGCCAGCAGCTTGGCGACAGGGGGCACTGAAGCTTTCTTT
TRBJ1-1,TRBV5-1,NA,NA,CASSLELGRQTEAFF,TGCGCCAGCAGCTTGGAACTGGGGCGGCAAACTGAAGCTTTCTTT
TRBJ1-1,TRBV13,NA,NA,CASSLRGAGRDTEAFF,TGTGCCAGCAGCTTACGGGGGGCAGGACGCGACACTGAAGCTTTCTTT
TRBJ1-1,TRBV7-9,NA,NA,CASSRVNTEAFF,TGTGCCAGCAGCCGAGTGAACACTGAAGCTTTCTTT
TRBJ2-1,TRBV19,TRBD2,NA,CASSIGGGAYNEQFF,TGTGCCAGTAGTATAGGCGGGGGGGCCTACAATGAGCAGTTCTTC
TRBJ1-5,TRBV29-1,NA,NA,CSVAGDGNQPQHF,TGCAGCGTGGCGGGGGATGGCAATCAGCCCCAGCATTTT
TRBJ1-1,TRBV30,TRBD1,once,CAWSTGVNTEAFF,TGTGCCTGGAGCACAGGGGTGAACACTGAAGCTTTCTTT